This TCR beta chain stems from a study of blood T cell repertoires in COVID-19. At the level of the study: Sites across the United States, Italy and Spain contributed samples from acute and convalescent COVID-19. T cells, B-cell-depleted T cells, or PBMCs provided the cDNA or gDNA that served as material.

Sequencing used immunoSEQ multiplex PCR; TCRdb keeps in-frame clones, though not all of them. Here the sample spans a few hundred thousand clones, 92% being singletons. All enrollees were roughly 18 to 95 years old and from approximately 24 US areas. The CDR3 length is 18 residues. The sequence derives from a woman in her 30s who had recovered from COVID-19. The chain carries TRBV21-1 and TRBJ2-7; TRBD2 was called by the table and not checked on the DNA. TRBV21-1 is classified as a pseudogene. The sequenced sample consisted of PBMCs or T cells enriched from blood (not recorded which). This CDR3 is CASSKRGSGRASTYEQYF. The CDR3 region has the DNA TGTGCCAGCAGCAAACGTGGTAGCGGGAGGGCCTCCACCTACGAGCAGTACTTC.